The T cell receptor (beta chain) under discussion was sequenced for a study of cytomegalovirus exposure and HLA in healthy donors. The PCR employed 60 Vbeta primers together with 13 Jbeta primers. The data were produced by immunoSEQ multiplex PCR, yet TCRdb's version contains in-frame clones alone and is incomplete. The table includes about 110,000 clones, about 76% detected once. The V and J ends lost 4 bases and 0 bases, in that order; junction bases with no gene match: 3. The CDR3 has 14 amino acids. Germline V lookup: CDR1 SGHRS, CDR2 YFSETQ. At the time of sampling, donors were nominally healthy, though unrecorded immune exposures were likely.

Sequenced material: PBMCs. The rearrangement uses TRBV5-1 and TRBJ2-5; 7 bases map to TRBD1. The sequence was obtained from a woman younger than 45 in good health and CMV-seronegative. CDR3 DNA sequence: TGCGCCAGCAGCCGAGGGACAGACCAAGAGACCCAGTACTTC. Translation: CASSRGTDQETQYF.